The source of this TCR beta chain is a study of T cell repertoires in cytomegalovirus infection. Study-wide context: Recently identified HLA-C-restricted CMV epitopes were among the peptides used. CMV infection and matching HLA type were both indicated by public TCR beta signatures. General study results and limits: The cumulative frequency of public TCR beta families distinguished individuals who carried CMV together with the relevant HLA. The ex vivo response was dominated by HLA-C-restricted CMV-specific TCR beta clonotypes.

One entry per CDR3 protein results from TCRdb running MiXCR on the reads. In the table there are some 590,000 distinct CDR3 sequences, 35% to 50% of which are singletons. Worth noting for this clonotype: Its antigen is unknown.

The CDR3 runs 16 residues. Germline-derived CDR1 and CDR2 are SGHTA and FQGNSA. The V and J ends lost 3 bases and 6 bases, in that order; junction bases with no gene match: 5. The V and J genes are TRBV7-2 and TRBJ2-1, with 13 bases matching TRBD2. This sample comprised cultured PBMCs, obtained from culture after CMV antigen stimulation. The source of this sequence is a human donor in good health (CMV status not recorded). Some clones in this sample may be carry-over from other donors' samples. CDR3 nucleotides: TGTGCCAGCAGCTTTACACTAGCGGGAGGGCGCAATGAGCAGTTCTTC. Translated: CASSFTLAGGRNEQFF.